A single sample gave rise to the 13 T cell receptor beta chains below, sequenced in a study of blood T cells in healthy people across ages. A sample-barcoded 5' primer and a J-beta primer mix were used in a second PCR of about 7 to 12 cycles. TCRdb analysed the 5' RACE reads with MiXCR anew, one entry per CDR3 protein. The data contain roughly 900,000 distinct CDR3 sequences, 40% to 60% of them singletons. The sample taken for sequencing was blood. These receptors all stem from a man aged 25-40 years in good health.

This rearrangement joins TRBV27 to TRBJ2-7, with D perhaps matching TRBD1 or TRBD2 (5 bases each). Trimming pared 1 base from V and 0 bases from J, leaving 13 bases between. The CDR3 totals 16 residues. Germline CDR1 reads MNHEY; CDR2 reads SMNVEV (reference sequence). The CDR3 loop is CASSLLGTAGSYEQYF. Here the CDR3 DNA reads TGTGCCAGCAGTTTATTGGGGACGGCAGGCTCCTACGAGCAGTACTTC.

The V call is TRBV2, the J call TRBJ1-4; no firm D call. The V end lost 5 bases, the J end lost 0 bases, and 13 bases lay between the germline ends. This CDR3 region has 16 residues. In germline, CDR1 is SNHLY, CDR2 FYNNEI. The CDR3 DNA reads TGTGCCAGCAGTTTAGTCGGAAGAACAACTAATGAAAAACTGTTTTTT. Residues: CASSLVGRTTNEKLFF.

The V call is TRBV18, the J call TRBJ2-5; perhaps TRBD1 as D (5 bases). The germline CDR1 and CDR2 sequences are KGHSH and LQKENI. The CDR3 runs to 14 residues. V lost 5 bases to trimming and J lost 0 bases, with 10 bases between them. The CDR3 nucleotides are TGTGCCAGCTCAGCAGACAGCAACCAAGAGACCCAGTACTTC. It encodes CASSADSNQETQYF.

V and J are TRBV5-1 and TRBJ2-1; 8 bases map to TRBD2. The CDR3 spans 15 residues. Trimming cost V 2 bases and J 4 bases; bases outside gene matches: 5. Germline V lookup: CDR1 SGHRS, CDR2 YFSETQ. CDR3 loop: CASSLNGGGYNEQFF. CDR3 nucleotides: TGCGCCAGCAGCTTAAACGGGGGGGGATACAATGAGCAGTTCTTC.

This chain connects TRBV9 to TRBJ1-6; 8 positions match TRBD1. Germline V gene sequence: CDR1 SGDLS, CDR2 YYNGEE. CDR3 size: 15 residues. Trimming removed 4 bases from V and 7 bases from J; junction bases left unmatched: 7. The CDR3 DNA sequence: TGTGCCAGCAGCCCACGGACAGGGTGGAATTCACCCCTCCACTTT. It specifies CASSPRTGWNSPLHF.

With respect to this clonotype: One base away lies a much larger clone, so this may be a sequencing read error. CDR3 amino acids: CASSSGLAGRGDTQYF. DNA of the CDR3: TGTGCCAGCAGCTCCGGACTAGCGGGGAGGGGAGATACGCAGTATTTT. The chain carries TRBV7-2 and TRBJ2-3; the match to TRBD2 covers 12 bases. Germline CDR1 reads SGHTA; CDR2 reads FQGNSA. This CDR3 contains 16 residues. Unmatched junction bases numbered 7, after V lost 4 bases and J lost 5 bases.

The rearrangement links TRBV5-5 to TRBJ1-2; TRBD1 matches at 7 bases. Unmatched junction bases numbered 4, after V lost 5 bases and J lost 3 bases. The CDR3 spans 13 residues. CDR1 and CDR2 (germline): SGHKS, YYEKEE (reference sequence). As DNA, the CDR3 is TGTGCCAGCAGAATCGACAGGGACTATGGCTACACCTTC. It is translated as CASRIDRDYGYTF. Drawing the rest from reference TRBV5-5 and TRBJ1-2, the complete variable domain is DAGVTQSPTHLIKTRGQQVTLRCSPISGHKSVSWYQQVLGQGPQFIFQYYEKEERGRGNFPDRFSARQFPNYSSELNVNALLLGDSALYLCASRIDRDYGYTFGSGTRLTVV.

The chain has TRBV3-1 and TRBJ2-2, with 8 nucleotides matching TRBD2. CDR1 is LGHDT and CDR2 is YNNKEL in the germline V gene (reference sequence). V shed 3 bases, J shed 1 base, and the junction held 4 bases outside the gene matches. The CDR3 extends over 16 amino acids. CDR3 DNA: TGTGCCAGCAGCCACACGGCGGGGGGGAACACCGGGGAGCTGTTTTTT. It translates to CASSHTAGGNTGELFF.

The chain combines TRBV20-1 with TRBJ2-1; D not certain. Germline loops: CDR1 DFQATT, CDR2 SNEGSKA (reference sequence). The CDR3 totals 15 residues. Trimming cost V 0 bases and J 5 bases, with 14 bases left between them. CDR3 bases: TGCAGTGCTAGAGATTTTGGGGTTACCGACAATGAGCAGTTCTTC. It translates to CSARDFGVTDNEQFF.

The genes are TRBV20-1 and TRBJ2-7; D is perhaps TRBD1 (5 bases). Germline V gene data show CDR1 as DFQATT and CDR2 as SNEGSKA (reference sequence). Trimming took 1 base from V and 3 from J, leaving 19 bases between them. The CDR3 covers 16 residues. The CDR3 sequence is CSARVLGELQDYEQYF. As DNA, the CDR3 is TGCAGTGCTAGAGTCCTTGGCGAACTACAGGACTACGAGCAGTACTTC.

This clonotype was found a few times. The genes are TRBV11-3 and TRBJ1-1; no definite D call. The CDR3 spans 12 residues. From germline, CDR1 is SGHNT and CDR2 YENEEA. V was pared by 3 bases and J by 5 bases, with 7 bases between. CDR3 in DNA: TGTGCCAGCAGCTTGGGGTTGACTGAAGCTTTCTTT. Amino acids: CASSLGLTEAFF.

The genes are TRBV7-9 and TRBJ2-1; tentative D call: TRBD1 (6 bases). CDR3 length equals 20 residues. Deletions cut 6 bases from V and 9 bases from J, with 36 bases between. The germline V gene has CDR1 SEHNR and CDR2 FQNEAQ (reference sequence). CDR3 region: CASRGAGRLGFRDPTVEQFF. CDR3 coding DNA: TGTGCCAGCAGGGGGGCTGGCAGGCTTGGCTTTAGAGATCCCACCGTTGAGCAGTTCTTC.

The table lists this clonotype with many counts. The chain uses TRBV10-3 and TRBJ2-7; no firm D call. Trimming took 1 base from V and 1 from J, leaving 14 bases between them. The CDR3 loop spans 16 amino acids. CDR1 and CDR2 from the germline V gene are ENHRY and SYGVKD. The CDR3 DNA follows: TGTGCCATCAGTGAGTTGGGCACCTCCAGATCCTACGAGCAGTACTTC. It translates to CAISELGTSRSYEQYF.